This T cell receptor beta chain was captured in a study of spatial heterogeneity in lung cancer. Each molecule of TCR cDNA was tagged with one unique molecular identifier. TCRdb reanalysed the 5' RACE reads using MiXCR and keeps one entry per CDR3 protein. The sample contains 20,000 to 25,000 distinct CDR3 sequences, about 4.5% of which appear only once. Time point reported: sample taken at primary tumor resection. Samples came from some 73 TRACERx patients with untreated early-stage lung cancer. The sequenced material consisted of unsorted whole RNA from tumor, nontumor lung or frozen PBMC. Germline loops: CDR1 DFQATT, CDR2 SNEGSKA (reference sequence). This CDR3 is built from 16 residues. Trimming cost V 0 bases and J 8 bases, with 19 bases left between them. Many counts were recorded for this clonotype.

This receptor was taken from a male donor with early-stage non-small cell lung cancer. J is TRBJ1-4 and V is TRBV20-1; D ambiguous. The sequencing here drew on PBMCs, taken at surgery. The CDR3 bases are TGCAGTGCTAGAGAAACCTATGGCAGGAGAGGGGAAAAACTGTTTTTT. As protein: CSARETYGRRGEKLFF.